Each of the 10 T cell receptor beta chains below was sequenced from the same sample in a study of control samples from healthy donors and cancer patients. The data were produced by immunoSEQ multiplex PCR, yet TCRdb's version contains in-frame clones alone and is incomplete. The table lists fewer than 200,000 clones, more than 80% of them singletons, with about 1.4% in the top ten. Sample: blood. These receptors were taken from a man aged 30 to 45 in good health.

Turning to this clone: The sample holds other DNA sequences that translate to the same CDR3. J is TRBJ1-1 and V is TRBV5-1; a possible D gene is TRBD1 (6 bases). Deletions cut 2 bases from V and 4 bases from J, with 12 bases between. The germline gives CDR1 SGHRS, CDR2 YFSETQ. This CDR3 contains 14 residues. As DNA, the CDR3 is TGCGCCAGCAGCTTAAGCAGGGGAGGCACTGAAGCTTTCTTT. It yields the protein CASSLSRGGTEAFF.

This chain uses TRBV7-2 with TRBJ1-2; D unresolved. The germline CDR1 and CDR2 sequences are SGHTA and FQGNSA. This CDR3 comprises 13 residues. Trimming took off 1 base at V and 2 bases at J, with 5 bases between the two ends. Written as DNA, the CDR3 is TGTGCCAGCAGCTTAGTAGGAAACTATGGCTACACCTTC. Protein product: CASSLVGNYGYTF. Looking up the rest from reference TRBV7-2 and TRBJ1-2 gives the full variable domain: GAGVSQSPSNKVTEKGKDVELRCDPISGHTALYWYRQSLGQGLEFLIYFQGNSAPDKSGLPSDRFSAERTGGSVSTLTIQRTQQEDSAVYLCASSLVGNYGYTFGSGTRLTVV.

J is TRBJ2-3 and V is TRBV10-2, with D maybe TRBD2 (6 bases). V lost 7 bases to trimming and J lost 4 bases, with 9 bases between them. CDR1 and CDR2 from the germline V gene are WSHSY and SAAADI. This CDR3 region has 12 residues. The CDR3 loop is CASNPSADTQYF. The CDR3 DNA reads TGCGCCAGCAATCCTAGCGCAGATACGCAGTATTTT.

V gene TRBV5-1 combines with J gene TRBJ1-4; D not certain. There are 15 residues in the CDR3. V was cut by 0 bases and J by 2 bases, with 8 bases left in between. The germline gives CDR1 SGHRS, CDR2 YFSETQ. The CDR3 protein is CASSLVGRTNEKLFF. DNA for the CDR3: TGCGCCAGCAGCTTGGTTGGGCGGACTAATGAAAAACTGTTTTTT. Using reference TRBV5-1 and TRBJ1-4 for the parts outside the CDR3, the full variable domain is KAGVTQTPRYLIKTRGQQVTLSCSPISGHRSVSWYQQTPGQGLQFLFEYFSETQRNKGNFPGRFSGRQFSNSRSEMNVSTLELGDSALYLCASSLVGRTNEKLFFGSGTQLSVL.

The chain combines TRBV14 with TRBJ1-1, with D perhaps TRBD1 (5 bases). Trimming pared 0 bases from V and 4 bases from J, leaving 12 bases between. Germline-derived CDR1 and CDR2 are SGHDN and FVKESK. The CDR3 runs 15 residues. CDR3 nucleotides: TGTGCCAGCAGCCAAGAGGTTGGGGCGGCCACTGAAGCTTTCTTT. As protein: CASSQEVGAATEAFF.

The genes are TRBV10-1 and TRBJ1-5, with TRBD1 identical over 7 bases. With V trimmed by 4 bases and J by 6 bases, 3 bases remained unmatched. There are 13 residues in the CDR3. CDR1 is WNHNN and CDR2 is SYGVQD in the germline V gene (reference sequence). CDR3 sequence (DNA): TGCGCCAGCAGTGCAGGGGGTGGTCAGCCCCAGCATTTT. It yields the protein CASSAGGGQPQHF.

This sequence joins TRBV19 and TRBJ2-2, with 13 bases identical to TRBD2. V gave up 7 bases and J gave up 7 bases; unmatched junction bases: 6. Germline CDR1 and CDR2: LNHDA and SQIVND (reference sequence). CDR3 length: 15 residues. The CDR3 loop is CASTGTSGTVGELFF. The CDR3 DNA follows: TGTGCCAGTACAGGGACTAGCGGGACGGTCGGGGAGCTGTTTTTT.

This clone was seen once. This sequence joins TRBV25-1 and TRBJ2-7, with TRBD2 as a possible D gene (5 bases). Germline CDR1 and CDR2: MGHDK and SYGVNS. Trimming took 5 bases from V and 3 from J, leaving 8 bases between them. This CDR3 is built from 12 residues. The DNA of the CDR3 is TGTGCCAGCAGTCCCGGACTCTACGAGCAGTACTTC. Its protein product is CASSPGLYEQYF.

The rearrangement uses TRBV19 and TRBJ2-2; D call uncertain. Per the germline V gene, CDR1 is LNHDA and CDR2 is SQIVND (reference sequence). The CDR3 length is 14 residues. V lost 1 base to trimming and J lost 8 bases, with 11 bases between them. The CDR3 nucleotides read TGTGCCAGTAGTATAGTAGGGCTTACGGGGGAGCTGTTTTTT. It yields the protein CASSIVGLTGELFF.

This clone has just one count. The chain employs TRBV5-1 and TRBJ2-7; the match to TRBD1 covers 9 bases. V shed 4 bases, J shed 2 bases, and the junction held 4 bases outside the gene matches. CDR1 is SGHRS, CDR2 YFSETQ, per germline. This CDR3 is built from 14 residues. The CDR3 coding sequence is TGCGCCAGCAGCGGGGGACAGGGCCCCTACGAGCAGTACTTC. It encodes CASSGGQGPYEQYF. The full variable domain, its missing parts supplied by reference TRBV5-1 and TRBJ2-7, is KAGVTQTPRYLIKTRGQQVTLSCSPISGHRSVSWYQQTPGQGLQFLFEYFSETQRNKGNFPGRFSGRQFSNSRSEMNVSTLELGDSALYLCASSGGQGPYEQYFGPGTRLTVT.